This TCR beta chain comes out of a study of blood T cell repertoires in COVID-19 (dated by TCRdb to about 2020). With regard to the full study: Collaborator samples came from the United States, Italy and Spain and covered acute and convalescent phases of COVID-19. The prospective study material was composed of cDNA or gDNA derived from T cells, B-cell-depleted T cells, or PBMCs. The dataset comprised deeply sampled blood TCRbeta repertoires from subjects exposed to, actively infected with, or recovered from COVID-19. The repertoires were released in a freely available public database meant as a resource for research on the immune response to SARS-CoV-2. The samples were drawn from the first 160 participants of the ongoing ImmuneRACE study and from over a thousand subjects provided by 6 global collaborators. The sample metadata nearly always contained a de-identified subject ID, COVID-19 status, age in years and sex. Where available, HLA class I and class II types were obtained from metadata supplied by the sample provider rather than from assay-based typing.

The germline V gene specifies SGDLS as CDR1 and YYNGEE as CDR2. V loses 3 bases at its end and J loses 5 bases; junction bases beyond the gene matches: 7. The CDR3 starts with the cysteine, ends with the phenylalanine, and has 14 residues. The DNA shown is the 42-base CDR3, in frame from base 1. In the case of this clone: Its antigen is unknown. No base qualities exist here, and no much larger clone lies one base off it.

TCRbeta CDR3 regions were amplified from genomic DNA using the immunoSEQ Assay, a bias-controlled multiplex PCR. The source study handled its data this way. Nucleated cell counts per sample were estimated from amplification of reference gene primers within the assay. To quantify the absolute abundance of each unique TCRbeta CDR3 rearrangement, sequence reads were collapsed and filtered. Productive Simpson clonality was computed per sample as the square root of Simpson's diversity index over productive rearrangements. In TCRdb, the immuneACCESS table is reduced to in-frame sequences with V and J assigned. These tables do not hold every clone; where another copy was compared, an unresolved V gene accounts for under half, and the others remain unexplained. That table gives V, J and clone size, and the DNA gave D and trimming. Recorded for this sample are about 270,000 clones; about 89% of them occurred a single time. The ten largest clones represent over 2% of the sample.

In the prospective study, participants were about 18 to 95 years old, resided in about two dozen geographic areas of the United States, and were enrolled through a virtual design. Cohort assignment in the prospective study relied on participant-reported clinical history from a screening survey and a study questionnaire. For ImmuneRACE Cohort 3, a participant was defined as recovered based on two consecutive negative NP/OP PCR tests, clearance by a healthcare professional, or resolution of symptoms. Each participant in the prospective study had whole blood, serum and a nasopharyngeal or oropharyngeal swab collected by mobile phlebotomists. Additional blood draws and questionnaires over a roughly two-month period could optionally be provided by prospective study participants. Prospective study blood samples were shipped either frozen or at room temperature before DNA extraction. General findings and caveats noted by the study authors: How much clinical and demographic metadata was included differed by source and by participant, and the metadata was provided uncurated.

This receptor was taken from a woman younger than 30 who had recovered from COVID-19. The V and J genes are TRBV9 and TRBJ2-5, and 7 junctional nucleotides match TRBD2. Sequenced input: PBMCs or T cells enriched from blood (not recorded which). The nucleotides read TGTGCCAGCAGCGCAGGGACTATCGGGGAGACCCAGTACTTC. This is translated as CASSAGTIGETQYF.